This passage covers 6 T cell receptor beta chains from one sample sequenced in a study of T cell responses to AZD1222 COVID-19 vaccine. The table came from immunoSEQ multiplex PCR; TCRdb's copy has only in-frame clones and leaves some out. The sample includes approximately 140,000 clones, approximately 94% of them seen just once. The source material was peripheral blood, sampled on day 0 of AZD1222 vaccination. The source of these receptors is an adult in good health.

The V call is TRBV5-1, the J call TRBJ2-1, with 8 bases aligning to TRBD1. The germline gives CDR1 SGHRS, CDR2 YFSETQ. V shed 6 bases and J 4 bases; nucleotides not matched to a gene: 9. The CDR3 is 15 amino acids. This CDR3 reads CASNWGQGAYNEQFF. CDR3 bases: TGCGCCAGCAATTGGGGGCAGGGGGCTTACAATGAGCAGTTCTTC.

The rearrangement uses TRBV19 and TRBJ2-3; 7 positions agree with TRBD1. The CDR3 has 13 residues. Germline V lookup: CDR1 LNHDA, CDR2 SQIVND (reference sequence). The junction had 4 bases not matched to a gene; V was cut back by 5 bases and J by 5 bases. CDR3 loop: CASSSRGLDTQYF. CDR3 nucleotides: TGTGCCAGTAGTTCCAGGGGGTTAGATACGCAGTATTTT. The full variable domain, in which reference TRBV19 and TRBJ2-3 provide the parts outside the CDR3, is DGGITQSPKYLFRKEGQNVTLSCEQNLNHDAMYWYRQDPGQGLRLIYYSQIVNDFQKGDIAEGYSVSREKKESFPLTVTSAQKNPTAFYLCASSSRGLDTQYFGPGTRLTVL.

The chain joins TRBV11-2 to TRBJ2-1, with 7 bases that match TRBD1. There are 15 residues in the CDR3. V shed 3 bases and J 4 bases; nucleotides not matched to a gene: 6. Germline V gene sequence: CDR1 SGHAT, CDR2 FQNNGV. CDR3 loop: CASSFDRAEYNEQFF. The DNA of the CDR3 is TGTGCCAGCAGCTTTGACAGGGCCGAATACAATGAGCAGTTCTTC.

The chain uses TRBV6-5 and TRBJ1-1; D call uncertain. Trimming pared 4 bases from V and 1 base from J, leaving 13 bases between. Germline V CDR1 and CDR2: MNHEY, SVGAGI. The CDR3 covers 15 residues. DNA of the CDR3: TGTGCCAGCAGTTTGTTGGCTACGCCGAACACTGAAGCTTTCTTT. Its translation is CASSLLATPNTEAFF.

V and J are TRBV6-2 or TRBV6-3 and TRBJ2-1; no clear D gene. This CDR3 spans 12 amino acids. The V end lost 5 bases, the J end lost 9 bases, and 11 bases lay between the germline ends. The V gene's germline CDR1 is MNHEY and CDR2 SVGEGT. This chain's CDR3 is CASSVGISEQFF. CDR3 nucleotides: TGTGCCAGCAGTGTGGGGATCAGTGAGCAGTTCTTC.

This chain joins TRBV7-9 and TRBJ2-7, with D perhaps TRBD2 (5 bases). This CDR3 contains 14 residues. Trimming took off 3 bases at V and 0 bases at J, with 9 bases between the two ends. CDR1 is SEHNR and CDR2 is FQNEAQ in the germline V gene (reference sequence). Written as DNA, the CDR3 is TGTGCCAGCAGCTTGGACGGGAACTCCTACGAGCAGTACGTC. Translated: CASSLDGNSYEQYV.